The entry below gives a single T cell receptor beta chain sequence along with its context. The antigen is unknown. The assay was immunoSEQ multiplex PCR, and TCRdb's table has in-frame clones only and misses some. The sample lists under 140,000 clones, roughly 90% occurring once. This specimen belongs to a study of cytomegalovirus exposure and HLA in healthy donors. At the level of the study: The same platform as the roughly 630 first-cohort repertoires was used for the roughly 130 validation repertoires, a later analysis reported.

Whole-study findings and limits: The tendency of first-cohort TCR clusters to co-occur in the 120 validation repertoires was identified by a subsequent analysis. Reported results showed that the classifier diagnosed cytomegalovirus status with high specificity and sensitivity.

Sequenced material: PBMCs. The clonotype originates from a woman aged 25 to 39 in good health and CMV-seropositive.

This CDR3 reads CASSQGAYYGYTF. The CDR3 region has the DNA TGTGCCAGTAGTCAGGGGGCTTACTATGGCTACACCTTC. The V and J genes are TRBV19 and TRBJ1-2; 8 bases line up with TRBD1. J lost 3 bases, V lost 5 bases, and 2 bases had no gene match. Per the germline V gene, CDR1 is LNHDA and CDR2 is SQIVND (reference sequence). The CDR3 is 13 amino acids.